The sequence of this TCR beta chain was determined in a study of OX40 agonist ivuxolimab in advanced cancers. Study background: Allowance was made for prior anti-PD-1, anti-PD-L1 or anti-CTLA-4 therapy, and about 40% had some.

Clones were sequenced by immunoSEQ multiplex PCR, and TCRdb holds only the in-frame ones, with some missing. The sample yields just under 85,000 clones, about four fifths seen once. This CDR3 comprises 14 residues. Germline assignment: CDR1 SGHDN and CDR2 FVKESK. The trim removed 2 bases at V and 4 bases at J, leaving 4 bases unmatched. This clone has a handful of counts. This chain links TRBV14 with TRBJ1-1, with TRBD1 identical over 7 bases. Sequencing was performed on CD4+ or CD8+ T cells sorted from blood, taken in a trial of the OX40 agonist ivuxolimab. This sequence originates from an adult with an advanced solid tumor such as melanoma, head and neck, liver or kidney cancer. Here the CDR3 DNA reads TGTGCCAGCAGCCAACAGGGGGGTCTCACTGAAGCTTTCTTT. Its translation is CASSQQGGLTEAFF.